Listed below are T cell receptor beta chains from one sample, sequenced in a study of graft-versus-host responses after intestinal transplantation. The protocol was immunoSEQ multiplex PCR, while the TCRdb copy is restricted to in-frame clones and leaves out a portion. The sample has 98,000 or so clones, 87% seen once. No antigen has been identified for these receptors. Sequencing used unstimulated CD4+ T cells sorted from spleen or lymph node cells, obtained before intestinal transplant. The receptor source for this set is a human donor who received an intestinal transplant. Both conserved end residues are part of each CDR3. The D gene is left open where the match is weak. Expanded clones get a size class; other rows say once, few or many, or leave the size out.

>-|TRBV19|13|-|TRBJ1-1
TGTGCCAGTAGTATAGGTACCTTCACTGAAGCTTTCTTT
CASSIGTFTEAFF
>-|TRBV13|16|TRBD1|TRBJ2-1
TGTGCCAGCAGCTTAGTGGGACAGAATACCCAAAATGAGCAGTTCTTC
CASSLVGQNTQNEQFF
>-|TRBV5-1|13|-|TRBJ2-7
TGCGCCAGCGCCAGACGTCAGGGCTACGAGCAGTACTTC
CASARRQGYEQYF
>-|TRBV11-3|17|-|TRBJ1-3
TGTGCCAGCAGCGGAGACGGCCCCTGGGCCCTGATGGGAACCATATATTTT
CASSGDGPWALMGTIYF
>-|TRBV5-5|13|-|TRBJ2-7
TGTGCCAGCAGCCGGAGGGTCCCCGGCGAGCAGTACTTC
CASSRRVPGEQYF
>-|TRBV14|15|TRBD1|TRBJ1-6
TGTGCCAGCAGCCGACAGGGCGCCAGAGTTTCACCCCTCCACTTT
CASSRQGARVSPLHF
>-|TRBV28|13|-|TRBJ2-3
TGTGCCAGCAGCTCGGTACCCCTTTTTTCGCAGTATTTT
CASSSVPLFSQYF
>few|TRBV5-1|13|-|TRBJ2-7
TGCGCCAGCAGGGGGGAGGCTAGGTACGAGCAGTACTTC
CASRGEARYEQYF
>once|TRBV15|14|TRBD1|TRBJ1-6
TGTGCCACCAGCAGAGATCGGACAGGACCACCCCTCCACTTT
CATSRDRTGPPLHF
>-|TRBV28|17|-|TRBJ2-5
TGTGCCAGCAGTTTCCGTGGACAGAAATTTTACCAAGAGACCCAGTACTTC
CASSFRGQKFYQETQYF
>-|TRBV5-4|15|-|TRBJ1-6
TGTGCCAGCAGCTTGGGCGGGGTGGGAAATTCACCCCTCCACTTT
CASSLGGVGNSPLHF
>-|TRBV18|18|TRBD2|TRBJ2-3
TGTGCCAGCTCACCAGTGGCGGGGGGGCGACGGAGCACAGATACGCAGTATTTT
CASSPVAGGRRSTDTQYF
>-|TRBV28|15|TRBD2|TRBJ2-1
TGTGCCAGCAGTTCGTCTAGCGGGAGGGCCTATGAGCAGTTCTTC
CASSSSSGRAYEQFF
>-|TRBV5-4|15|TRBD1|TRBJ2-5
TGTGCCAGCAGCGCGGGCAGGGACAGACAAGAGACCCAGTACTTC
CASSAGRDRQETQYF
>-|TRBV10-1|13|-|TRBJ1-2
TGCGCCAGCAGTGCAGGGACGGCCTATGGCTACACCTTC
CASSAGTAYGYTF
>-|TRBV28|14|-|TRBJ2-5
TGTGCCAGCACCGTTGTGGGGGCGGGTGAGACCCAGTACTTC
CASTVVGAGETQYF
>-|TRBV4-1|16|TRBD1|TRBJ2-7
TGCGCCAGCAGCCGCGGCCCGGACAGGGGGATTTCCGAGCAGTACTTC
CASSRGPDRGISEQYF
>few|TRBV7-9|15|TRBD1|TRBJ2-5
TGTGCCAGCAGCTGGGACAGGGGGCGCGAACAGACCCAGTACTTC
CASSWDRGREQTQYF
>-|TRBV6-1|13|-|TRBJ2-7
TGTGCCAGCAGAAAGACAGCGAGCTACGAGCAGTACTTC
CASRKTASYEQYF
>-|TRBV9|15|TRBD1|TRBJ2-1
TGTGCCAGCAGCAAAGACAGGGCCCCTTACAATGAGCAGTTCTTC
CASSKDRAPYNEQFF
>-|TRBV11-2|14|-|TRBJ2-2
TGTGCCAGCAGCTTACTGTCGAACACCGGGGAGCTGTTTTTT
CASSLLSNTGELFF
>once|TRBV9|14|-|TRBJ2-7
TGTGCCAGCAGCCCCACAGGGTACCGCGGCGAGCAGTACTTC
CASSPTGYRGEQYF